These 10 T cell receptor beta chains were sequenced from one sample in a study of cytomegalovirus exposure and HLA in healthy donors. 13 Jbeta primers and 60 Vbeta primers were used for the PCR. The repertoire was sequenced with immunoSEQ multiplex PCR; TCRdb's copy has only in-frame clones and lacks some. Of 200,000 to 250,000 clones listed, 85% to 90% are singletons. Material for sequencing was PBMCs. Source of these receptors: a woman aged 18-29 years in good health and CMV-seronegative.

V and J are TRBV20-1 and TRBJ2-1; D call uncertain. The V end was cut by 0 bases, the J end by 9 bases, with 6 bases between. Germline assignment: CDR1 DFQATT and CDR2 SNEGSKA (reference sequence). The CDR3 extends over 11 amino acids. CDR3 coding DNA: TGCAGTGCTAGAGAGTTAGCTGAGCAGTTCTTC. Its protein product is CSARELAEQFF.

The rearrangement uses TRBV6-1 and TRBJ1-5, with D perhaps TRBD1 (5 bases). There are 18 residues in the CDR3. The V gene's germline CDR1 is MNHNS and CDR2 SASEGT. The V end was cut by 2 bases, the J end by 2 bases, with 19 bases between. CDR3 in amino acids: CASSELTFVRAGNQPQHF. CDR3 nucleotides: TGTGCCAGCAGTGAACTAACTTTTGTCAGGGCTGGCAATCAGCCCCAGCATTTT.

This clone has a handful of counts. The chain carries TRBV9 and TRBJ2-1, with 9 bases identical to TRBD2. V gave up 1 base and J gave up 6 bases; unmatched junction bases: 5. The CDR3 covers 15 residues. Germline V gene lookup returns CDR1 SGDLS and CDR2 YYNGEE. The CDR3 is CASSVSGGRANEQFF. DNA of the CDR3: TGTGCCAGCAGCGTATCTGGCGGGAGGGCCAATGAGCAGTTCTTC.

The V and J genes are TRBV20-1 and TRBJ1-1, with D maybe TRBD1 (5 bases). The germline gives CDR1 DFQATT, CDR2 SNEGSKA (reference sequence). The V end lost 6 bases, the J end lost 11 bases, and 16 bases lay between the germline ends. CDR3 length equals 11 residues. Written as DNA, the CDR3 is TGCAGTGCCACCCCGGGGACTTCGGCTTTCTTT. It specifies CSATPGTSAFF.

This clone showed up just a few times. The CDR3 loop reads CASSLASRTIEAFF. CDR3 sequence (DNA): TGTGCCAGCAGCTTAGCCTCCAGGACAATAGAAGCTTTCTTT. The chain has TRBV7-8 and TRBJ1-1; weak D call: TRBD1 (5 bases). This CDR3 is 14 amino acids long. Germline V gene data show CDR1 as SGHVS and CDR2 as FQNEAQ. Trimming cost V 0 bases and J 8 bases, with 13 bases left between them.

The chain has TRBV4-1 and TRBJ2-3; 9 bases fit TRBD1. The germline gives CDR1 MGHRA, CDR2 YSYEKL. The CDR3 has 16 residues. Losses at the gene ends were 4 bases for V and 6 bases for J; bases not matched to a gene: 11. This CDR3 is CASSRTGTGRSDTQYF. Here the CDR3 DNA reads TGCGCCAGCAGCCGTACCGGGACAGGGCGTTCCGATACGCAGTATTTT.

In this sample, this clone turned up once. V is TRBV10-2 and J is TRBJ1-4; 10 nucleotides match TRBD1. Germline trimming cut 5 bases from V and 6 bases from J; bases unmatched to any gene: 6. In germline, CDR1 is WSHSY, CDR2 SAAADI. The CDR3 sequence is 15 residues long. The CDR3 coding sequence is TGCGCCAGCAGTATAACCGGGACAGGGGATGAAAAACTGTTTTTT. Translation: CASSITGTGDEKLFF.

V and J are TRBV19 and TRBJ1-3; TRBD1 matches 8 bases. Germline V CDR1 and CDR2: LNHDA, SQIVND (reference sequence). V shed 6 bases and J 3 bases; nucleotides not matched to a gene: 7. This CDR3 has 15 amino acids. The DNA of the CDR3 is TGTGCCAGTAGCTACCAAACAGGGGGTGGAAACACCATATATTTT. Translated, it gives CASSYQTGGGNTIYF.

The chain has TRBV7-2 and TRBJ1-1; possible D gene TRBD1, 6 bases. Trimming removed 5 bases from V and 4 bases from J, with 14 bases in between. CDR3 length: 14 amino acids. Germline V gives CDR1 SGHTA, CDR2 FQGNSA. CDR3 sequence reads: CASSLDQGSTEAFF. DNA for the CDR3: TGTGCCAGCAGCCTTGATCAGGGGAGCACTGAAGCTTTCTTT.

The rearrangement links TRBV4-3 to TRBJ2-4; 7 nucleotides align to TRBD1. The length of the CDR3 is 14 residues. The germline V gene has CDR1 LGHNA and CDR2 YSLEER. The ends lost 8 bases at V and 9 bases at J; junction bases unmatched: 13. The CDR3 is CASQDRAGDGIQYF. CDR3 DNA sequence: TGCGCCAGCCAAGACAGGGCGGGTGACGGCATTCAGTACTTC.